Below are 16 T cell receptor beta chains sequenced from a single sample in a study of cytomegalovirus exposure and HLA in healthy donors. Primers: 60 Vbeta forward and 13 Jbeta reverse. Sequenced by immunoSEQ multiplex PCR; TCRdb stores in-frame clones only, minus some. The table records approximately 80,000 clones, 55% to 65% of them present only once. Sequencing was performed on PBMCs. The receptors derive from a middle-aged woman in good health and CMV-seropositive.

The chain combines TRBV19 with TRBJ2-4; 11 bases match TRBD2. The junction had 9 bases not matched to a gene; V was cut back by 5 bases and J by 0 bases. The CDR3 extends over 18 amino acids. The V gene's germline CDR1 is LNHDA and CDR2 SQIVND (reference sequence). The CDR3 DNA reads as TGTGCCAGTAGTCTCCGCGGGACTAGCGGTCTAGCCAAAAACATTCAGTACTTC. It yields the protein CASSLRGTSGLAKNIQYF.

Only a few counts were recorded for this clone. The chain combines TRBV20-1 with TRBJ2-4; D is unclear. The CDR3 sequence is 11 residues long. Between the trimmed V and J ends, which lost 2 bases and 5 bases, there was a span of 4 bases. The germline gives CDR1 DFQATT, CDR2 SNEGSKA (reference sequence). The CDR3 bases are TGCAGTGCTAGATTCGAAAACATTCAGTACTTC. As protein: CSARFENIQYF.

This clone was seen a few times. CDR3 in amino acids: CASSIRGSGSASYNEQFF. In DNA, the CDR3 is TGTGCCAGCTCTATCCGGGGTTCCGGGAGTGCGTCCTACAATGAGCAGTTCTTC. V usage is TRBV18 and J usage is TRBJ2-1, with D possibly being TRBD2 (6 bases). The germline V gene encodes CDR1 KGHSH and CDR2 LQKENI. The length of the CDR3 is 18 residues. Trimming left V 6 bases short and J 1 base short, with 22 bases between.

The rearrangement joins TRBV7-8 to TRBJ2-1; 13 nucleotides agree with TRBD2. There are 17 residues in the CDR3. Trimming cost V 5 bases and J 3 bases; bases outside gene matches: 7. Germline V gene data show CDR1 as SGHVS and CDR2 as FQNEAQ. CDR3 sequence reads: CASSPGLAGPHYNEQFF. The CDR3 nucleotides read TGTGCCAGCAGCCCGGGACTAGCGGGACCGCACTACAATGAGCAGTTCTTC.

The chain uses TRBV28 and TRBJ1-1, with a weak D call TRBD1 (6 bases). Trimming removed 4 bases from V and 3 bases from J, with 6 bases in between. The CDR3 consists of 12 residues. CDR1 is MDHEN, CDR2 SYDVKM, per germline. The CDR3 region is CASSSGDTEAFF. Written as DNA, the CDR3 is TGTGCCAGCAGTTCAGGGGACACTGAAGCTTTCTTT.

V is TRBV6-1 and J is TRBJ1-1; possible D gene TRBD1, 5 bases. The CDR3 is 13 residues long. V lost 11 bases and J 4 bases, leaving 17 bases between the germline ends. Germline V CDR1 and CDR2: MNHNS, SASEGT. The CDR3 DNA follows: TGTGCCGGGGGGACCACGGAGGGCACTGAAGCTTTCTTT. Translating it yields CAGGTTEGTEAFF.

A few counts support this clone. CDR3 amino acids: CASSRESTGTQPQHF. CDR3 sequence (DNA): TGTGCCAGCAGTAGAGAGTCGACAGGCACCCAGCCCCAGCATTTT. The chain combines TRBV2 with TRBJ1-5; D is perhaps TRBD1 (6 bases). V was cut by 5 bases and J by 7 bases, with 18 bases left in between. Germline assignment: CDR1 SNHLY and CDR2 FYNNEI. The CDR3 has 15 residues.

The rearrangement joins TRBV28 to TRBJ2-7; weak D call: TRBD2 (6 bases). The ends were cut back, 3 bases at V and 1 base at J, with 13 bases in the middle. CDR3 length equals 15 residues. Per the germline V gene, CDR1 is MDHEN and CDR2 is SYDVKM. The CDR3 DNA follows: TGTGCCAGCAGTTTTCCGGTCGGGACTTCCTACGAGCAGTACTTC. This encodes CASSFPVGTSYEQYF.

The chain recombines TRBV7-4 with TRBJ1-1; maybe TRBD1 (6 bases). Between the trimmed V and J ends, which lost 5 bases and 7 bases, there was a span of 11 bases. Germline loops: CDR1 SGHVT, CDR2 SQSDAQ. The CDR3 runs 12 residues. As DNA, the CDR3 is TGTGCCAGCAGCCACCCAGGGGATGAAGCTTTCTTT. It yields the protein CASSHPGDEAFF.

The gene calls are TRBV6-1 and TRBJ1-4; D perhaps matches TRBD1 (6 bases). The V end was cut by 3 bases, the J end by 7 bases, with 15 bases between. CDR3 size: 15 residues. Germline assignment: CDR1 MNHNS and CDR2 SASEGT. Here the CDR3 reads CASSEGGRQAEKLFF. CDR3 sequence (DNA): TGTGCCAGCAGTGAGGGGGGGAGACAGGCTGAAAAACTGTTTTTT.

V gene TRBV6-5 combines with J gene TRBJ1-2, with a possible D match to TRBD1 (5 bases). CDR3 length equals 13 residues. Looked up from germline, CDR1 is MNHEY and CDR2 is SVGAGI. V was clipped by 8 bases and J by 4 bases, with 14 bases between them. The CDR3 protein is CASAQDGAYGYTF. DNA for the CDR3: TGTGCCAGCGCACAGGATGGGGCCTATGGCTACACCTTC.

The V call is TRBV19, the J call TRBJ2-4; D is undetermined. The CDR3 length is 14 residues. Trimming pared 5 bases from V and 1 base from J, leaving 9 bases between. Germline V lookup: CDR1 LNHDA, CDR2 SQIVND (reference sequence). CDR3 nucleotides: TGTGCCAGTAGTTTCCGGTTGGCCAAAAACATTCAGTACTTC. Translation gives CASSFRLAKNIQYF.

This clone occurred a few times. The chain joins TRBV6-6 to TRBJ1-1, with D maybe TRBD1 (6 bases). The CDR3 length is 12 residues. V lost 7 bases, J lost 4 bases, and 10 bases lay in between. Germline-derived CDR1 and CDR2 are MNHNY and SVGAGI (reference sequence). DNA of the CDR3: TGTGCCAGCAATGTCAGGGGCACTGAAGCTTTCTTT. Translated, it gives CASNVRGTEAFF.

This clone appeared once. The rearrangement uses TRBV5-1 and TRBJ1-4; 11 nucleotides align to TRBD1. Germline V lookup: CDR1 SGHRS, CDR2 YFSETQ. This CDR3 is 15 amino acids long. V trimming: 4 bases; J trimming: 12 bases; junction bases outside the gene matches: 11. The chain's CDR3 is CASSIDGQGARELFF. In DNA form, the CDR3 reads TGCGCCAGCAGCATAGACGGACAGGGGGCGAGGGAACTGTTTTTT. Combining the CDR3 with reference TRBV5-1 and TRBJ1-4 gives the whole variable domain KAGVTQTPRYLIKTRGQQVTLSCSPISGHRSVSWYQQTPGQGLQFLFEYFSETQRNKGNFPGRFSGRQFSNSRSEMNVSTLELGDSALYLCASSIDGQGARELFFGSGTQLSVL.

The rearrangement joins TRBV27 to TRBJ1-1; 7 bases fit TRBD1. CDR1 and CDR2 (germline): MNHEY, SMNVEV (reference sequence). Losses at the gene ends were 5 bases for V and 2 bases for J; bases not matched to a gene: 5. The CDR3 length is 14 residues. The CDR3 DNA reads as TGTGCCAGCAGTCCCCGGGACAGTAACACTGAAGCTTTCTTT. As protein: CASSPRDSNTEAFF.

V gene TRBV5-1 combines with J gene TRBJ1-1, with TRBD1 matching 8 bases. The junction had 5 bases not matched to a gene; V was cut back by 4 bases and J by 3 bases. From germline, CDR1 is SGHRS and CDR2 YFSETQ. There are 14 residues in the CDR3. The CDR3 DNA sequence: TGCGCCAGCAGCCGCCAGACAGGGGACACTGAAGCTTTCTTT. It yields the protein CASSRQTGDTEAFF.